This T cell receptor (beta chain) was observed in a study of T cells in localized non-small cell lung cancer. Germline assignment: CDR1 MGHRA and CDR2 YSYEKL. V was pared by 0 bases and J by 4 bases, with 3 bases of the junction left unmatched. The CDR3 consists of 15 residues. Data came from immunoSEQ multiplex PCR; TCRdb stores just in-frame clones and leaves some out. The sample holds about 52,000 clones, around nine tenths seen once. This clone was detected a few times. J is TRBJ2-3 and V is TRBV4-1; 8 bases align to TRBD2. This clonotype was obtained from a female donor with stage II lung adenocarcinoma. This specimen consisted of PBMCs, obtained before any cancer treatment. Written as DNA, the CDR3 is TGCGCCAGCAGCCAAGACCGGGGGGGCGCAGATACGCAGTATTTT. Translated, it gives CASSQDRGGADTQYF.